A single sample is the source of the 7 T cell receptor beta chains below, sequenced in a study of T cell clusters in autoimmune cytopenias. TRB rearrangements were amplified by touch-down multiplex PCR with mixed TRB-A/B primers. TCRdb reanalyzed the multiplex PCR reads, giving one entry per CDR3 protein sequence and no DNA. Here the sample table reports thousands of distinct CDR3 sequences. Approximately 36,000 genome equivalents of blood DNA were amplified for TRB. The sample was peripheral blood. The receptors here all came from a human donor with an autoimmune cytopenia or autoimmune hepatitis (not recorded which).

This clonotype registers medium-sized by frequency. This chain links TRBV19 with TRBJ1-5. Germline V gene sequence: CDR1 LNHDA, CDR2 SQIVND (reference sequence). The CDR3 consists of 12 residues. The CDR3 sequence is CASSYGDQPQHF.

This clonotype is deemed medium-sized by its frequency. The rearrangement uses TRBV27 and TRBJ2-7; there is no DNA to check the TCRdb D call of TRBD2. Germline assignment: CDR1 MNHEY and CDR2 SMNVEV (reference sequence). The CDR3 has 15 residues. This CDR3 is CASSLAGPSSYEQYF.

This clonotype counts as medium-sized by frequency. This chain connects TRBV27 to TRBJ1-6. Germline V CDR1 and CDR2: MNHEY, SMNVEV (reference sequence). The length of the CDR3 is 16 residues. The CDR3 is CASSLEGGPYNSPLHF.

This clonotype is classed as medium-sized by frequency. V usage is TRBV18 and J usage is TRBJ2-4. Germline V CDR1 and CDR2: KGHSH, LQKENI. The CDR3 extends over 14 amino acids. The CDR3 protein is CASSLGLAENIQYF.

Considering frequency, this clonotype is medium-sized. CDR3 region: CASSHGTDRGVGEQFF. The chain has TRBV7-6 and TRBJ2-1; without DNA, the TCRdb call of TRBD1 cannot be checked. Germline CDR1 and CDR2: SGHVS and FNYEAQ. CDR3 size: 16 residues.

This clonotype shows up as medium-sized by frequency. The chain joins TRBV19 to TRBJ2-7. CDR3 length: 14 amino acids. The germline gives CDR1 LNHDA, CDR2 SQIVND (reference sequence). The CDR3 reads CASSTHRGSYEQYF.

Its frequency marks this clonotype as medium-sized. The chain couples TRBV18 to TRBJ2-2; TCRdb names TRBD2, which stays unverified in the absence of DNA. CDR3 length equals 15 residues. Germline values: CDR1 KGHSH, CDR2 LQKENI. CDR3 amino acids: CASSSRTSGTGELFF. Together with reference TRBV18 and TRBJ2-2, the CDR3 gives the full variable domain: NAGVMQNPRHLVRRRGQEARLRCSPMKGHSHVYWYRQLPEEGLKFMVYLQKENIIDESGMPKERFSAEFPKEGPSILRIQQVVRGDSAAYFCASSSRTSGTGELFFGEGSRLTVL.